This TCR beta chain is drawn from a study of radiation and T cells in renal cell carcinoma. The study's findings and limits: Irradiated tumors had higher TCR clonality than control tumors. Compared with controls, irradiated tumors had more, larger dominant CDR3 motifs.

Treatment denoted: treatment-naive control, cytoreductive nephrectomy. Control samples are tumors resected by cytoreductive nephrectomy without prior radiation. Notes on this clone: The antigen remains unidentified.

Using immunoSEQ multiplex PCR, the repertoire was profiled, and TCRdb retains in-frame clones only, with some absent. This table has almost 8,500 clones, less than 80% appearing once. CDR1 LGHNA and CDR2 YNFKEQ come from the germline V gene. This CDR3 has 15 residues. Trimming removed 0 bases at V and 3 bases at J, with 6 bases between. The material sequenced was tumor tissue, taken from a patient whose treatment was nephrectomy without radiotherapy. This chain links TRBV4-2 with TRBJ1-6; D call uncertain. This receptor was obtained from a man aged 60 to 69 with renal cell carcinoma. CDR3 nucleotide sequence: TGTGCCAGCAGCCAAGAGGGAGACTATAATTCACCCCTCCACTTT. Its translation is CASSQEGDYNSPLHF.